Below, 18 T cell receptor beta chains from the same sample are listed, as sequenced in a study of T-cell reconstitution after alpha-beta-depleted transplantation in children. The TCRbeta library incorporated unique molecular identifiers. TCRdb independently ran MiXCR on the PCR reads; one entry per CDR3 protein. Of 210,000 or so distinct CDR3 sequences listed, 9.5% to 13% are singletons. The sequencing used PBMCs, collected before TCRalphabeta/CD19-depleted stem cell transplant. Receptors were obtained from a child younger than two with acute myeloid leukemia, due to receive a stem cell transplant.

This clonotype occurred many times. J is TRBJ2-3 and V is TRBV11-2; D perhaps matches TRBD1 (6 bases). This CDR3 is built from 16 residues. Trimming removed 1 base at V and 1 base at J, with 12 bases between. Germline loops: CDR1 SGHAT, CDR2 FQNNGV. The CDR3 spells CASSLVRGDGTDTQYF. Here the CDR3 DNA reads TGTGCCAGCAGCTTAGTCAGGGGAGACGGCACAGATACGCAGTATTTT. Together with reference TRBV11-2 and TRBJ2-3, the CDR3 gives the full variable domain: EAGVAQSPRYKIIEKRQSVAFWCNPISGHATLYWYQQILGQGPKLLIQFQNNGVVDDSQLPKDRFSAERLKGVDSTLKIQPAKLEDSAVYLCASSLVRGDGTDTQYFGPGTRLTVL.

At least ten counts were recorded for this clonotype. V gene TRBV4-2 combines with J gene TRBJ2-7; no clear D gene. Trimming took 0 bases from V and 6 from J, leaving 6 bases between them. CDR3 size: 12 residues. Germline values: CDR1 LGHNA, CDR2 YNFKEQ. Written as DNA, the CDR3 is TGTGCCAGCAGCCAAGATCCTTCCGAGCAGTACTTC. Translation: CASSQDPSEQYF.

The rearrangement joins TRBV18 to TRBJ1-1; the D is unclear. The CDR3 is made up of 13 amino acids. Looked up from germline, CDR1 is KGHSH and CDR2 is LQKENI. Trimming took 3 bases from V and 6 from J, leaving 11 bases between them. CDR3 sequence reads: CASSPSGSPEAFF. The CDR3 region has the DNA TGTGCCAGCTCACCCTCCGGAAGTCCTGAAGCTTTCTTT.

This clonotype was seen ten or more times. The chain employs TRBV7-2 and TRBJ2-2; D perhaps matches TRBD2 (5 bases). Trimming took off 5 bases at V and 8 bases at J, with 15 bases between the two ends. CDR1 and CDR2 (germline): SGHTA, FQGNSA. The CDR3 is 14 residues long. The CDR3: CASSPRGNYGELFF. CDR3 sequence (DNA): TGTGCCAGCAGCCCCAGAGGGAACTATGGGGAGCTGTTTTTT. Based on the CDR3 plus reference TRBV7-2 and TRBJ2-2, the full variable domain is GAGVSQSPSNKVTEKGKDVELRCDPISGHTALYWYRQSLGQGLEFLIYFQGNSAPDKSGLPSDRFSAERTGGSVSTLTIQRTQQEDSAVYLCASSPRGNYGELFFGEGSRLTVL.

There are many counts of this clonotype. The chain recombines TRBV5-1 with TRBJ2-1; D gene ambiguous. Germline V gene sequence: CDR1 SGHRS, CDR2 YFSETQ. Trimming removed 4 bases at V and 0 bases at J, with 14 bases between. The CDR3 extends over 16 amino acids. The CDR3, as DNA: TGCGCCAGCAGCATGCTTGACTTGAGCTCCTACAATGAGCAGTTCTTC. Amino acid sequence: CASSMLDLSSYNEQFF. The full variable domain, its missing parts supplied by reference TRBV5-1 and TRBJ2-1, is KAGVTQTPRYLIKTRGQQVTLSCSPISGHRSVSWYQQTPGQGLQFLFEYFSETQRNKGNFPGRFSGRQFSNSRSEMNVSTLELGDSALYLCASSMLDLSSYNEQFFGPGTRLTVL.

This clonotype was detected many times. The gene calls are TRBV20-1 and TRBJ2-7; 8 positions match TRBD2. Trimming cost V 5 bases and J 2 bases; bases outside gene matches: 5. CDR1 is DFQATT, CDR2 SNEGSKA, per germline (reference sequence). The CDR3 loop spans 13 amino acids. Written as DNA, the CDR3 is TGCAGTGCTGTCCTAGCGGGCCCCTACGAGCAGTACTTC. This sequence encodes CSAVLAGPYEQYF.

Points on this clonotype: This could be a read error, since a much larger clone is one nucleotide away. The rearrangement joins TRBV6-5 to TRBJ2-6; D might be TRBD1 (7 bases). The germline V gene has CDR1 MNHEY and CDR2 SVGAGI. This CDR3 is 16 amino acids long. The CDR3 is CASSSQTGTGANVPTF. The CDR3 DNA follows: TGTGCCAGCAGTTCCCAGACAGGGACTGGGGCCAACGTCCCGACTTTC.

This clonotype was seen many times. This CDR3 is CASRKTGASYEQYF. The CDR3, as DNA: TGTGCCAGCAGAAAGACAGGGGCTTCCTACGAGCAGTACTTC. V is TRBV12-3 or TRBV12-4 and J is TRBJ2-7; 8 nucleotides align to TRBD1. Losses at the gene ends were 6 bases for V and 1 base for J; bases not matched to a gene: 5. The CDR3 length is 14 residues.

This clonotype occurred many times. The chain uses TRBV10-3 and TRBJ2-4; 7 nucleotides agree with TRBD1. V shed 3 bases and J 3 bases; nucleotides not matched to a gene: 5. The CDR3 runs 15 residues. Germline assignment: CDR1 ENHRY and CDR2 SYGVKD. The CDR3, as DNA: TGTGCCATCAGTGATAGGGGGCTCGGCAAAAACATTCAGTACTTC. Residues: CAISDRGLGKNIQYF.

This clonotype was picked up many times. CDR3 in amino acids: CASPSVPYEQYF. CDR3 nucleotides: TGCGCCAGTCCTAGCGTTCCCTACGAGCAGTACTTC. V gene TRBV4-1 combines with J gene TRBJ2-7; tentatively, D is TRBD2 (6 bases). This CDR3 has 12 residues. Germline values: CDR1 MGHRA, CDR2 YSYEKL. V dropped 9 bases and J dropped 2 bases, with 11 bases sitting between them.

The sample holds many counts of this clonotype. The chain couples TRBV20-1 to TRBJ2-1, with D possibly TRBD2 on 5 matching bases. The V and J ends lost 5 bases and 4 bases respectively, with 18 bases between them. The CDR3 extends over 15 amino acids. The germline gives CDR1 DFQATT, CDR2 SNEGSKA (reference sequence). CDR3 in amino acids: CSAASGGQQYNEQFF. CDR3 nucleotide sequence: TGCAGTGCTGCCAGCGGAGGCCAACAGTACAATGAGCAGTTCTTC.

The table lists this clonotype with many counts. The CDR3 sequence: CSAPRGTGDGYTF. CDR3 nucleotide sequence: TGCAGTGCTCCAAGGGGGACCGGGGATGGCTACACCTTC. V and J are TRBV20-1 and TRBJ1-2; the D gene is possibly TRBD1 (6 bases). The CDR3 spans 13 residues. Germline V lookup: CDR1 DFQATT, CDR2 SNEGSKA (reference sequence). The V end was cut by 5 bases, the J end by 6 bases, with 16 bases between.

At least ten counts were recorded for this clonotype. The chain joins TRBV9 to TRBJ1-2, with 9 bases that match TRBD1. Per the germline V gene, CDR1 is SGDLS and CDR2 is YYNGEE. J lost 2 bases, V lost 1 base, and 0 bases had no gene match. The CDR3 has 14 amino acids. The CDR3 region has the DNA TGTGCCAGCAGCGTAACAGGGGGCAACTATGGCTACACCTTC. Protein sequence: CASSVTGGNYGYTF.

This clonotype has more than one count but fewer than ten. Given a much more abundant clone one base away, this may be a read error. The chain uses TRBV5-1 and TRBJ2-7, with D perhaps TRBD1 (6 bases). Germline-derived CDR1 and CDR2 are SGHRS and YFSETQ. The CDR3 has 14 residues. In DNA, the CDR3 is TGCGCCAGCAGCCTAGAGGACAGCTCCTACGAGCAGTGCTTC. It specifies CASSLEDSSYEQCF.

The table lists this clonotype with many counts. The rearrangement links TRBV12-3 or TRBV12-4 to TRBJ2-6; no clear D gene. The CDR3 consists of 14 residues. V gave up 7 bases and J gave up 1 base, with 8 bases separating them. The DNA for the CDR3 is TGTGCCAGCATGCTGGGATCTGGGGCCAACGTCCTGACTTTC. Its protein product is CASMLGSGANVLTF.

The V gene is TRBV4-2, the J gene TRBJ1-2, with 8 bases aligning to TRBD1. This CDR3 spans 13 amino acids. Trimming at V came to 5 bases and at J to 6 bases, leaving 5 bases not matched to a gene. Germline V CDR1 and CDR2: LGHNA, YNFKEQ. In DNA, the CDR3 is TGTGCCAGCAGCACCGGACAGGGAAATGGCTACACCTTC. Translating gives CASSTGQGNGYTF.

This clonotype was observed many times. The CDR3 region is CASSFRDRDTEAFF. The CDR3 DNA sequence: TGCGCCAGCAGCTTCCGGGACAGGGACACTGAAGCTTTCTTT. This chain links TRBV5-1 with TRBJ1-1; TRBD1 agrees at 9 bases. The CDR3 spans 14 residues. Germline values: CDR1 SGHRS, CDR2 YFSETQ. V was pared by 2 bases and J by 3 bases, with 2 bases of the junction left unmatched.

Many counts were recorded for this clonotype. The chain carries TRBV9 and TRBJ2-6; unclear D gene. V was cut by 0 bases and J by 2 bases, with 9 bases left in between. Germline V lookup: CDR1 SGDLS, CDR2 YYNGEE. CDR3 size: 16 residues. The CDR3 coding sequence is TGTGCCAGCAGCGTAGGTATGGGCCCTGGGGCCAACGTCCTGACTTTC. Encoded protein: CASSVGMGPGANVLTF.